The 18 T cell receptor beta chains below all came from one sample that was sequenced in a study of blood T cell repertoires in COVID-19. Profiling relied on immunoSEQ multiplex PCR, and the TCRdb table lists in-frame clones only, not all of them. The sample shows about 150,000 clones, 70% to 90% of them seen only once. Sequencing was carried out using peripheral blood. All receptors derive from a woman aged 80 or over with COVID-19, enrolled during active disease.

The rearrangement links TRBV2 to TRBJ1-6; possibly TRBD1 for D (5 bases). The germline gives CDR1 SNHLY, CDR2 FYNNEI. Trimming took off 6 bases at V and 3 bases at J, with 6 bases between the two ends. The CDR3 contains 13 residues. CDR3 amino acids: CASRGDYNSPLHF. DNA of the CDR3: TGTGCCAGCAGAGGGGACTATAATTCACCCCTCCACTTT.

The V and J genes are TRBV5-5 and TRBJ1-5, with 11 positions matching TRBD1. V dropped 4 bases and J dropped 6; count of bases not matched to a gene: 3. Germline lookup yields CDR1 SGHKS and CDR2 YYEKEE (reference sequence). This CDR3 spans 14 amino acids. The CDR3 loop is CASSRTGGVQPQHF. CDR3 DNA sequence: TGTGCCAGCAGCCGGACAGGGGGCGTTCAGCCCCAGCATTTT.

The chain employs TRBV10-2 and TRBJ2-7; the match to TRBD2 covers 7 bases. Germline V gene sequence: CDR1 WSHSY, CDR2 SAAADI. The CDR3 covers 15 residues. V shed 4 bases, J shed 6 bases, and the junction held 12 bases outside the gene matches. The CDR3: CASSGAGMARGEQYF. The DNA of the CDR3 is TGCGCCAGCAGTGGAGCGGGGATGGCCCGGGGCGAGCAGTACTTC.

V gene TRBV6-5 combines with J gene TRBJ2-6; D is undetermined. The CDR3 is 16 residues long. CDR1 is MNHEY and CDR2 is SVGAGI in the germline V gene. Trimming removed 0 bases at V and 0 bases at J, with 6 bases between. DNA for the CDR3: TGTGCCAGCAGTTACTCCTTCGGCTCTGGGGCCAACGTCCTGACTTTC. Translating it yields CASSYSFGSGANVLTF.

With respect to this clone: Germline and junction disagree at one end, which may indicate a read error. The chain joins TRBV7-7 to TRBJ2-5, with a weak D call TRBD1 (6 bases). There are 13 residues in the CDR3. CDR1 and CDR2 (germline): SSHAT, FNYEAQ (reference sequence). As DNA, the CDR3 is TGTGCTAGCAGGCGGACAGCCCAAGAGACCCAGTACTTC. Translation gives CASRRTAQETQYF.

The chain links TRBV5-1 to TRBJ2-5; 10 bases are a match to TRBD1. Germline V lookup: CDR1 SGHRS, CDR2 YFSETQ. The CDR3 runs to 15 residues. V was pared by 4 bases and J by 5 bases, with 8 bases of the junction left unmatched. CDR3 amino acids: CASSQGQGVQETQYF. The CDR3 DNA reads TGCGCCAGCAGCCAAGGACAGGGGGTTCAGGAGACCCAGTACTTC.

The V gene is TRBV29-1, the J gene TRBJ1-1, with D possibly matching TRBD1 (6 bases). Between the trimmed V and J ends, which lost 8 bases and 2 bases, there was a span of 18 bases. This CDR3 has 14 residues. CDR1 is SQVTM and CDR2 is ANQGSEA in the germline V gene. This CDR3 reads CSPGAGTPNTEAFF. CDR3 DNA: TGCAGCCCCGGTGCCGGGACACCCAACACTGAAGCTTTCTTT. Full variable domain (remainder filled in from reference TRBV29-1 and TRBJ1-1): SAVISQKPSRDICQRGTSLTIQCQVDSQVTMMFWYRQQPGQSLTLIATANQGSEATYESGFVIDKFPISRPNLTFSTLTVSNMSPEDSSIYLCSPGAGTPNTEAFFGQGTRLTVV.

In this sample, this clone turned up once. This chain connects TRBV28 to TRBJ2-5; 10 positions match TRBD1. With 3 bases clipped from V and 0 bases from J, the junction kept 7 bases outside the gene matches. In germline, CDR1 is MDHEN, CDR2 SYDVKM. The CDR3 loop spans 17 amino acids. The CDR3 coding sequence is TGTGCCAGCAGTTTCACCGGGACAGGGGACCACCAAGAGACCCAGTACTTC. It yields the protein CASSFTGTGDHQETQYF.

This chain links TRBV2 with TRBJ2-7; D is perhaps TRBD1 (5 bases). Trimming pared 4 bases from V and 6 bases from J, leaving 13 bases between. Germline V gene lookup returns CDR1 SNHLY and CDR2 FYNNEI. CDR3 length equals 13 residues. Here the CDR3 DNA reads TGTGCCAGCAGTGGGACACGCGCCACCGAGCAGTACTTC. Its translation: CASSGTRATEQYF.

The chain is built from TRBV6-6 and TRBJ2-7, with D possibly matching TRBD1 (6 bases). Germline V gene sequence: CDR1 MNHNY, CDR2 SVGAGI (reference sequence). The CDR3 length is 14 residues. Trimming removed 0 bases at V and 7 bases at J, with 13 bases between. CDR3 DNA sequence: TGTGCCAGCAGTTACTCGAGGGACAACGGGGAGCAGTACTTC. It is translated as CASSYSRDNGEQYF.

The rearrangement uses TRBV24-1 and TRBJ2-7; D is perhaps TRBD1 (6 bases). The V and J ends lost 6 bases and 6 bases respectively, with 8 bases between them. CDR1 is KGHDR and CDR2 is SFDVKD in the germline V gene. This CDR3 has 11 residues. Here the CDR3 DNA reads TGTGCCACCAGTCAACAGGGCGAGCAGTACTTC. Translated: CATSQQGEQYF.

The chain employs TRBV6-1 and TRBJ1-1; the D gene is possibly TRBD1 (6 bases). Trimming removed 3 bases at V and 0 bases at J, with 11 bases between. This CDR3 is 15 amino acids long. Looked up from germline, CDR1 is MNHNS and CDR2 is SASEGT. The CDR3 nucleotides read TGTGCCAGCAGTGAGGGGGACAACGTGAACACTGAAGCTTTCTTT. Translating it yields CASSEGDNVNTEAFF.

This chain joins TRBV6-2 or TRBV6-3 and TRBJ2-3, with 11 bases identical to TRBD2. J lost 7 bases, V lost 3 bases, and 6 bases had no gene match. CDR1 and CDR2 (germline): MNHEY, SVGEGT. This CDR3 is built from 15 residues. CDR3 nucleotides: TGTGCCAGCAGTTATTTTACTAGCGGGGGAAATACGCAGTATTTT. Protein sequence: CASSYFTSGGNTQYF.

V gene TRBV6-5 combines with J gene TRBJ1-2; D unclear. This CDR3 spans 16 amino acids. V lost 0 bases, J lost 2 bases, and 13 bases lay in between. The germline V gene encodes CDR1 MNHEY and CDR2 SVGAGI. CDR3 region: CASSYSKGSGNYGYTF. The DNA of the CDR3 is TGTGCCAGCAGTTACTCGAAGGGTTCGGGAAACTATGGCTACACCTTC.

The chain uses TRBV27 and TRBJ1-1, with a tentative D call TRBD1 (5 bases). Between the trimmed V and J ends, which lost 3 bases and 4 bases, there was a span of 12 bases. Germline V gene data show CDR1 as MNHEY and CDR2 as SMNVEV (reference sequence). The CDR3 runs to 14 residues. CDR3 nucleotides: TGTGCCAGCAGTTTGTCAGGGCGAGGCACTGAAGCTTTCTTT. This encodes CASSLSGRGTEAFF.

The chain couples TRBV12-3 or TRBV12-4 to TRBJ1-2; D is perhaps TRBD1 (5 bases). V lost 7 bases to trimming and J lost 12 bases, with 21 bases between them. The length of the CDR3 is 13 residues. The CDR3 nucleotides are TGTGCCAGCAACCCAGGGACGGGGACGGGGGACACCTTC. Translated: CASNPGTGTGDTF.

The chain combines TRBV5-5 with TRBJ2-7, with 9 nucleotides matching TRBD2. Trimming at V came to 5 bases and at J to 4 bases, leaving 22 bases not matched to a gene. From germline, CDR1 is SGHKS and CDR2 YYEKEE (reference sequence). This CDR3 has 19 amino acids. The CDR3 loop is CASSSWISSVRLAGYEQYF. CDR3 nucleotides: TGTGCCAGCAGTTCTTGGATTTCCTCAGTTAGGCTAGCGGGGTACGAGCAGTACTTC. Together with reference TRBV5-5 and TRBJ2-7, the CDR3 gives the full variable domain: DAGVTQSPTHLIKTRGQQVTLRCSPISGHKSVSWYQQVLGQGPQFIFQYYEKEERGRGNFPDRFSARQFPNYSSELNVNALLLGDSALYLCASSSWISSVRLAGYEQYFGPGTRLTVT.

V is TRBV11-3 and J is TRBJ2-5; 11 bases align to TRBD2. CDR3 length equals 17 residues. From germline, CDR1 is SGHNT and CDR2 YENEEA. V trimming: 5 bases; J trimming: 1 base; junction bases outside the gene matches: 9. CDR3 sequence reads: CASSRGPGTSGQETQYF. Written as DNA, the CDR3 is TGTGCCAGCAGCCGAGGCCCCGGGACTAGCGGCCAAGAGACCCAGTACTTC.